These 23 T cell receptor beta chains originate from one sample sequenced in a study of early T cells in non-severe SARS-CoV-2 infection. TCRdb re-analysed the 5' RACE reads in MiXCR, keeping a single row per CDR3 protein. Of 70,000 to 90,000 distinct CDR3 sequences in the sample, around 9.3% are singletons; the top ten hold roughly 8%. The starting material was whole blood, obtained at baseline. The receptors were gathered from an adult who was a healthcare worker with PCR-confirmed SARS-CoV-2 infection or an uninfected control (not recorded which).

In this sample, this clonotype turned up a few times. This sequence joins TRBV7-9 and TRBJ2-5; D is ambiguous. This CDR3 has 14 amino acids. V lost 0 bases and J 1 base, leaving 6 bases between the germline ends. CDR1 and CDR2 from the germline V gene are SEHNR and FQNEAQ (reference sequence). CDR3 residues: CASSLAGPQETQYF. The CDR3 coding sequence is TGTGCCAGCAGCTTAGCAGGGCCCCAAGAGACCCAGTACTTC.

The chain uses TRBV11-1 and TRBJ1-5; D may be TRBD1 (6 bases). V lost 4 bases and J lost 5, with 9 bases in between. The length of the CDR3 is 13 residues. Per the germline V gene, CDR1 is SGHAT and CDR2 is FQDESV (reference sequence). CDR3 residues: CASSWDIYQPQHF. CDR3 bases: TGTGCCAGCAGCTGGGACATATATCAGCCCCAGCATTTT.

The gene calls are TRBV12-3 or TRBV12-4 and TRBJ2-1, with no clear D. This CDR3 spans 16 amino acids. Trimming cost V 5 bases and J 0 bases, with 14 bases left between them. In nucleotides, the CDR3 is TGTGCCAGCAGTCCCCCCCACCAGAGCTCCTACAATGAGCAGTTCTTC. This codes for CASSPPHQSSYNEQFF.

A few counts support this clonotype. V gene TRBV27 combines with J gene TRBJ1-2; TRBD1 might be the D (5 bases). Trimming removed 4 bases at V and 8 bases at J, with 11 bases between. Germline V gene lookup returns CDR1 MNHEY and CDR2 SMNVEV (reference sequence). The CDR3 contains 12 residues. The CDR3 region is CASSSGLEGYTF. CDR3 DNA: TGTGCCAGCAGTTCAGGGTTAGAGGGCTACACCTTC.

There are many counts of this clonotype. The J gene is TRBJ1-1, the V gene TRBV5-5; D remains ambiguous. Germline assignment: CDR1 SGHKS and CDR2 YYEKEE (reference sequence). This CDR3 has 14 amino acids. V lost 1 base to trimming and J lost 0 bases, with 7 bases between them. DNA for the CDR3: TGTGCCAGCAGCTTGCTTGGAATGAACACTGAAGCTTTCTTT. Amino acid sequence: CASSLLGMNTEAFF.

Ten or more counts support this clonotype. The rearrangement links TRBV19 to TRBJ2-1; 9 positions agree with TRBD2. With V trimmed by 5 bases and J by 6 bases, 11 bases remained unmatched. CDR1 and CDR2 from the germline V gene are LNHDA and SQIVND (reference sequence). CDR3 length: 16 amino acids. CDR3 bases: TGTGCCAGTAGTGTATTGGGCGGGAGGGCCACCAATGAGCAGTTCTTC. It encodes CASSVLGGRATNEQFF.

This clonotype was counted between two and nine times. This chain links TRBV27 with TRBJ1-4, with D perhaps matching TRBD1 (5 bases). Looked up from germline, CDR1 is MNHEY and CDR2 is SMNVEV (reference sequence). CDR3 length: 17 residues. Trimming stripped 0 bases from V and 2 bases from J, with 13 bases between. DNA of the CDR3: TGTGCCAGCAGTTTATCAATCCGCCAGGGTACTAATGAAAAACTGTTTTTT. Translation gives CASSLSIRQGTNEKLFF.

This clonotype was found many times. This chain joins TRBV7-6 and TRBJ2-1; 8 positions match TRBD2. V dropped 1 base and J dropped 8; count of bases not matched to a gene: 10. Germline-derived CDR1 and CDR2 are SGHVS and FNYEAQ. This CDR3 has 16 residues. The CDR3 loop is CASSLVSGSGVDEQFF. CDR3 bases: TGTGCCAGCAGCTTAGTCAGCGGGAGTGGAGTAGATGAGCAGTTCTTC.

The CDR3, as DNA: TGCAGTGCTAGTTCCAGACAGGGAGAGAATCAGCCCCAGCATTTT. Amino acid sequence: CSASSRQGENQPQHF. This chain uses TRBV20-1 with TRBJ1-5, with 7 bases identical to TRBD1. Trimming cost V 3 bases and J 4 bases; bases outside gene matches: 9. CDR1 and CDR2 (germline): DFQATT, SNEGSKA (reference sequence). The CDR3 extends over 15 amino acids.

This chain uses TRBV27 with TRBJ1-4; 8 positions agree with TRBD1. The length of the CDR3 is 19 residues. J was trimmed by 3 bases and V by 1 base; bases with no gene match: 13. CDR1 is MNHEY, CDR2 SMNVEV, per germline (reference sequence). The chain's CDR3 is CASSLFALGRGQSNEKLFF. In DNA, the CDR3 is TGTGCCAGCAGTTTATTCGCACTCGGCAGGGGGCAATCTAATGAAAAACTGTTTTTT.

The chain employs TRBV6-1 and TRBJ2-7; D may match TRBD1 or TRBD2 (5 bases each). There are 15 residues in the CDR3. The V gene's germline CDR1 is MNHNS and CDR2 SASEGT. Trimming removed 2 bases from V and 5 bases from J, with 16 bases in between. The CDR3 nucleotides are TGTGCCAGCAGTGAATCAAAGGGGACGTTCCACGAGCAGTACTTC. Protein sequence: CASSESKGTFHEQYF.

This clonotype showed up just a few times. This chain links TRBV19 with TRBJ2-5, with 10 bases lining up with TRBD2. Unmatched junction bases numbered 4, after V lost 3 bases and J lost 3 bases. Germline values: CDR1 LNHDA, CDR2 SQIVND (reference sequence). This CDR3 is 15 amino acids long. CDR3 coding DNA: TGTGCCAGTAGTATGGTAGCGGGGGGAAAAGAGACCCAGTACTTC. This gives the protein CASSMVAGGKETQYF.

This clonotype occurred a few times. V usage is TRBV9 and J usage is TRBJ1-1; possible D gene TRBD1, 5 bases. Trimming shortened V by 0 bases and J by 10 bases, and 13 bases separated the two germline ends. The CDR3 has 13 amino acids. Germline values: CDR1 SGDLS, CDR2 YYNGEE. The CDR3 is CASSVEEGRRAFF. CDR3 coding DNA: TGTGCCAGCAGCGTAGAAGAGGGGCGCCGAGCTTTCTTT.

This clonotype came up a few times. The chain joins TRBV5-4 to TRBJ2-1; D is possibly TRBD1 (6 bases). V dropped 5 bases and J dropped 8 bases, with 11 bases sitting between them. CDR1 and CDR2 from the germline V gene are SGHNT and YYREEE (reference sequence). This CDR3 spans 12 amino acids. The CDR3 nucleotides are TGTGCCAGCAGAACAGGGTCGCATGAGCAGTTCTTC. Amino acid sequence: CASRTGSHEQFF. Together with reference TRBV5-4 and TRBJ2-1, the CDR3 gives the full variable domain: ETGVTQSPTHLIKTRGQQVTLRCSSQSGHNTVSWYQQALGQGPQFIFQYYREEENGRGNFPPRFSGLQFPNYSSELNVNALELDDSALYLCASRTGSHEQFFGPGTRLTVL.

The V call is TRBV2, the J call TRBJ2-1; unclear D gene. Germline V gene lookup returns CDR1 SNHLY and CDR2 FYNNEI. V lost 2 bases and J lost 5, with 7 bases in between. The CDR3 is 13 residues long. CDR3 region: CASSENTNNEQFF. The CDR3 DNA follows: TGTGCCAGCAGTGAAAATACTAACAATGAGCAGTTCTTC.

DNA of the CDR3: TGTGCCAGCAGTGAACTGCGGGGGAACAATGAGCAGTTCTTC. Protein sequence: CASSELRGNNEQFF. The genes are TRBV6-1 and TRBJ2-1, with 7 bases lining up with TRBD2. The CDR3 consists of 14 residues. The germline V gene encodes CDR1 MNHNS and CDR2 SASEGT. The trim removed 2 bases at V and 5 bases at J, leaving 3 bases unmatched.

A few counts support this clonotype. V is TRBV25-1 and J is TRBJ2-1, with 12 nucleotides matching TRBD2. V dropped 7 bases and J dropped 4; count of bases not matched to a gene: 8. Germline CDR1 MGHDK, CDR2 SYGVNS. The CDR3 consists of 16 residues. Here the CDR3 DNA reads TGTGCCAGCACGGGTAAGACTAGCGGGAGATACAATGAGCAGTTCTTC. It specifies CASTGKTSGRYNEQFF. The full variable domain, in which reference TRBV25-1 and TRBJ2-1 provide the parts outside the CDR3, is EADIYQTPRYLVIGTGKKITLECSQTMGHDKMYWYQQDPGMELHLIHYSYGVNSTEKGDLSSESTVSRIRTEHFPLTLESARPSHTSQYLCASTGKTSGRYNEQFFGPGTRLTVL.

This clonotype was seen at least ten times. The rearrangement links TRBV3-1 to TRBJ1-1; 8 bases agree with TRBD1. The CDR3 extends over 15 amino acids. CDR1 and CDR2 from the germline V gene are LGHDT and YNNKEL (reference sequence). With V trimmed by 4 bases and J by 1 base, 5 bases remained unmatched. The CDR3 DNA is TGTGCCAGCAGCCCCAGGGGGCAGGGGAACACTGAAGCTTTCTTT. This translates into CASSPRGQGNTEAFF.

This clonotype was found a few times. This rearrangement joins TRBV18 to TRBJ2-7; tentatively, D is TRBD1 or TRBD2 (6 bases each). CDR3 length: 14 amino acids. CDR1 and CDR2 (germline): KGHSH, LQKENI. Trimming left V 3 bases short and J 0 bases short, with 9 bases between. CDR3 loop: CASSPRDISYEQYF. DNA of the CDR3: TGTGCCAGCTCACCGCGGGACATCTCCTACGAGCAGTACTTC.

This clonotype occurred many times. The J gene is TRBJ2-3, the V gene TRBV27, with D possibly matching TRBD2 (5 bases). This CDR3 region has 15 residues. Germline V gives CDR1 MNHEY, CDR2 SMNVEV (reference sequence). Trimming removed 11 bases at V and 0 bases at J, with 18 bases between. The CDR3 spells CAGGWLGGSTDTQYF. Written as DNA, the CDR3 is TGTGCCGGCGGGTGGTTGGGCGGCAGCACAGATACGCAGTATTTT.

This clonotype was recorded a few times. CDR3 DNA sequence: TGTGCCAGTTCTTCGCTGAGTGGTGGCTACACCTTC. Amino acids: CASSSLSGGYTF. The chain uses TRBV27 and TRBJ1-2; D ambiguous. The V end lost 9 bases, the J end lost 7 bases, and 15 bases lay between the germline ends. This CDR3 is built from 12 residues. Germline V gene sequence: CDR1 MNHEY, CDR2 SMNVEV (reference sequence).

This clonotype came up many times. The chain joins TRBV28 to TRBJ1-2; unclear D gene. With 2 bases removed from V and 3 bases from J, the gap between germline ends came to 16 bases. The CDR3 sequence is 16 residues long. Germline V gene sequence: CDR1 MDHEN, CDR2 SYDVKM. This CDR3 is CASSLNPKASDYGYTF. The CDR3, as DNA: TGTGCCAGCAGTTTAAACCCAAAAGCTTCGGACTATGGCTACACCTTC.

There are a few counts of this clonotype. The chain has TRBV27 and TRBJ1-2; 8 nucleotides align to TRBD1. The CDR3 runs 13 residues. J was trimmed by 6 bases and V by 8 bases; bases with no gene match: 8. Germline V gives CDR1 MNHEY, CDR2 SMNVEV (reference sequence). The CDR3 nucleotides are TGTGCCAGCCGTACAGGGGGATCCCATGGCTACACCTTC. Amino acids: CASRTGGSHGYTF.